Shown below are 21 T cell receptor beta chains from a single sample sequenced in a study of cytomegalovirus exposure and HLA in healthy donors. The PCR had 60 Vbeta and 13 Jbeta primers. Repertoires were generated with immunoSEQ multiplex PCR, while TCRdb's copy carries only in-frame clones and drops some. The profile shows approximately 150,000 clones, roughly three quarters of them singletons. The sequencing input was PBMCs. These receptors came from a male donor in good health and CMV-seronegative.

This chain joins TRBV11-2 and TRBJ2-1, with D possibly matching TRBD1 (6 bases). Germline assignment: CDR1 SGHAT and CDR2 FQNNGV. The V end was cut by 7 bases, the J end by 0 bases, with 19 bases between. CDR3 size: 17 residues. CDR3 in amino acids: CASILGGAASSYNEQFF. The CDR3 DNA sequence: TGTGCCAGCATCCTTGGGGGCGCCGCGAGCTCCTACAATGAGCAGTTCTTC.

The CDR3 spells CASTSGREGGETQYF. The CDR3 DNA sequence: TGTGCCAGCACAAGCGGTCGTGAAGGTGGGGAGACCCAGTACTTC. The V call is TRBV5-6, the J call TRBJ2-5, with a possible D match to TRBD2 (5 bases). The CDR3 covers 15 residues. Germline-derived CDR1 and CDR2 are SGHDT and YYEEEE. With 6 bases removed from V and 5 bases from J, the gap between germline ends came to 20 bases.

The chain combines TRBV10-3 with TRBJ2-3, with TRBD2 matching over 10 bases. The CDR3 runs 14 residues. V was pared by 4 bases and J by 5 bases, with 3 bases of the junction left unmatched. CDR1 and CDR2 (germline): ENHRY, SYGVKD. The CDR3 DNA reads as TGTGCCATCAGTGGGGGACTAGCGAAAGATACGCAGTATTTT. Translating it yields CAISGGLAKDTQYF.

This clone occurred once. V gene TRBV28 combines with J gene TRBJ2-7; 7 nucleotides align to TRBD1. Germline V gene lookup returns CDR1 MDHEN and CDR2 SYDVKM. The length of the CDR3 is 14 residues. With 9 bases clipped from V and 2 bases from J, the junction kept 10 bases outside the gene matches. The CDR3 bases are TGTGCCAGTCTACGGACAGGAGATACCTACGAGCAGTACTTC. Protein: CASLRTGDTYEQYF.

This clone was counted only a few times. Here the CDR3 DNA reads TGTGCCAGCAGCGAACGGGACTATCAAGAGACCCAGTACTTC. It encodes CASSERDYQETQYF. The V gene is TRBV9, the J gene TRBJ2-5, with 7 positions matching TRBD2. The V gene's germline CDR1 is SGDLS and CDR2 YYNGEE. The V segment lost 3 bases and the J segment 2 bases; nucleotides outside the gene matches: 4. The CDR3 totals 14 residues.

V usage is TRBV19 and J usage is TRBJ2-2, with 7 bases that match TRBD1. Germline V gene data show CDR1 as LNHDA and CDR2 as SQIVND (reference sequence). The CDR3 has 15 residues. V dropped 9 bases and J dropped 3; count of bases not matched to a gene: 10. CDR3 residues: CASRGGQIHTGELFF. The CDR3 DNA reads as TGTGCCAGCCGAGGGGGACAGATCCACACCGGGGAGCTGTTTTTT.

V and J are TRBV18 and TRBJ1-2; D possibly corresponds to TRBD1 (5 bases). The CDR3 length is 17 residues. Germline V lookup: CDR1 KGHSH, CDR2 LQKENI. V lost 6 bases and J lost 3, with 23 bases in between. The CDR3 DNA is TGTGCCAGCTCCCATTTGGAAATTCGGGGGGGAGACTATGGCTACACCTTC. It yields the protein CASSHLEIRGGDYGYTF. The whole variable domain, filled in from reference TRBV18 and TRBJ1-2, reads NAGVMQNPRHLVRRRGQEARLRCSPMKGHSHVYWYRQLPEEGLKFMVYLQKENIIDESGMPKERFSAEFPKEGPSILRIQQVVRGDSAAYFCASSHLEIRGGDYGYTFGSGTRLTVV.

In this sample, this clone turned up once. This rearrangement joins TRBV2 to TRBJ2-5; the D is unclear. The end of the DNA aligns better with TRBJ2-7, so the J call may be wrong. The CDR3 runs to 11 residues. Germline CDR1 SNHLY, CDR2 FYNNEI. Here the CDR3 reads CASSSHYEQYF. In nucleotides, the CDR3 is TGTGCCAGCAGTTCCCACTACGAGCAGTACTTC.

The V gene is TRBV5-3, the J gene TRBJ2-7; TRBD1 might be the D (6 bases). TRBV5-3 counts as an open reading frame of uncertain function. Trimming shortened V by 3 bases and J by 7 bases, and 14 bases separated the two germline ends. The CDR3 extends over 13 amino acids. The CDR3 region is CARSSQGDGEQYF. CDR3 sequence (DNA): TGTGCCAGAAGCTCACAGGGAGATGGGGAGCAGTACTTC.

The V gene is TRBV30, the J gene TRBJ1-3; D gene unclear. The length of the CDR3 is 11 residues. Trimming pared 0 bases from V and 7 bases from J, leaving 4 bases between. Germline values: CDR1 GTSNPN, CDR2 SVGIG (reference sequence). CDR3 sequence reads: CAWSVSNTIYF. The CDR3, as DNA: TGTGCCTGGAGTGTAAGCAACACCATATATTTT.

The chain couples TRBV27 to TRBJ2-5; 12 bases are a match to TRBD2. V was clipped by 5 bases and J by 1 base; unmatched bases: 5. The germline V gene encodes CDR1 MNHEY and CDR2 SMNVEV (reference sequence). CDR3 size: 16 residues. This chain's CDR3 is CASSLLAGGSQETQYF. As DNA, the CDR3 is TGTGCCAGCAGTCTACTAGCGGGGGGTTCCCAAGAGACCCAGTACTTC.

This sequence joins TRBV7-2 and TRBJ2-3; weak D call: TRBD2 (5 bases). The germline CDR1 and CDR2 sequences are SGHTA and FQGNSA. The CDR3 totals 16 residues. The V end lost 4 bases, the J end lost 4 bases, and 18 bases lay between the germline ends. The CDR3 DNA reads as TGTGCCAGCAGCTCCGCGGGTCTGAGAGGCGCAGATACGCAGTATTTT. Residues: CASSSAGLRGADTQYF.

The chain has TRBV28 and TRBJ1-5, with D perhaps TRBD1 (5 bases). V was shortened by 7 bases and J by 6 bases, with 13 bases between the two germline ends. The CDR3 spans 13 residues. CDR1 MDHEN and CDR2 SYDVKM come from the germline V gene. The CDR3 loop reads CASNPRARQPQHF. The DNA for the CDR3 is TGTGCCAGCAACCCCAGGGCCCGTCAGCCCCAGCATTTT.

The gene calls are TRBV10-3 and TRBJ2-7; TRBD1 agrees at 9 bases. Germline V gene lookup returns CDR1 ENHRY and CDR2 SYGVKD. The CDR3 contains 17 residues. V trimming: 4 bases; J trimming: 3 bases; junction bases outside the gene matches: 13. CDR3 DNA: TGTGCCATCAGTGCCCAGACACAGGGGGCCGGGGGCTACGAGCAGTACTTC. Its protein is CAISAQTQGAGGYEQYF.

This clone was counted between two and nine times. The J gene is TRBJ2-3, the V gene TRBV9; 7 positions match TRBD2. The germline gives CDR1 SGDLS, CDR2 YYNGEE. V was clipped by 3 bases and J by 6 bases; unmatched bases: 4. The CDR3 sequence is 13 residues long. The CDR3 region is CASSGGGRDTQYF. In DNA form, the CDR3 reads TGTGCCAGCAGCGGGGGGGGTCGGGATACGCAGTATTTT.

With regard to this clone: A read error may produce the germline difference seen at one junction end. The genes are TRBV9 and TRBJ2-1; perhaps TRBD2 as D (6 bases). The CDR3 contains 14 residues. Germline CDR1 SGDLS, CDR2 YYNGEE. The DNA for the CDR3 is TGTGTCAGCAGCGCCCGTGCCGAAAGCGGGGAGCAGTTCTTC. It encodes CVSSARAESGEQFF.

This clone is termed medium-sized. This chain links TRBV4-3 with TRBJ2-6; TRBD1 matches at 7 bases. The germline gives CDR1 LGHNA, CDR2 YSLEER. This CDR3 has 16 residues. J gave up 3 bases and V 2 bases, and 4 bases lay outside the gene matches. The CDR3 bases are TGCGCCAGCAGCCAAACCCGGACAGGTGGGGCCAACGTCCTGACTTTC. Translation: CASSQTRTGGANVLTF.

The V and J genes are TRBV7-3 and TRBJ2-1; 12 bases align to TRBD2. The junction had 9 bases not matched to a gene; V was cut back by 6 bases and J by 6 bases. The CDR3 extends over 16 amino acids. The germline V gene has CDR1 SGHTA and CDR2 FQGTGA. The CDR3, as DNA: TGTGCCAGCAGTTTATATCTAGCGGGGGGGCTCAATGAGCAGTTCTTC. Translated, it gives CASSLYLAGGLNEQFF.

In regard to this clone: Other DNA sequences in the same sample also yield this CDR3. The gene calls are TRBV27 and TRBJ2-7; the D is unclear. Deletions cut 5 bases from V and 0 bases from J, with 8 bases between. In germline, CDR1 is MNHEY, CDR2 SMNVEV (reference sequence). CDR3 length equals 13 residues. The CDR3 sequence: CASSRTGSYEQYF. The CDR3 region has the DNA TGTGCCAGCAGTCGCACGGGCTCCTACGAGCAGTACTTC.

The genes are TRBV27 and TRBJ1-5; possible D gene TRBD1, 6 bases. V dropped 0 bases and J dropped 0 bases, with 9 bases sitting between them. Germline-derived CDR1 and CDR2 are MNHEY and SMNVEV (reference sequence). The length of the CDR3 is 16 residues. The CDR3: CASSLSWGLSNQPQHF. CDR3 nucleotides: TGTGCCAGCAGTTTATCTTGGGGGCTTAGCAATCAGCCCCAGCATTTT.

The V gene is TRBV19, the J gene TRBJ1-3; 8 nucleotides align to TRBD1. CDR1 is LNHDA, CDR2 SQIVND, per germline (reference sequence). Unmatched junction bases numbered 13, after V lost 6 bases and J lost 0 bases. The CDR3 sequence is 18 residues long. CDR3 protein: CASSKDRTGRLSGNTIYF. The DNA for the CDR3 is TGTGCCAGTAGCAAGGACCGGACAGGGCGACTCTCTGGAAACACCATATATTTT.